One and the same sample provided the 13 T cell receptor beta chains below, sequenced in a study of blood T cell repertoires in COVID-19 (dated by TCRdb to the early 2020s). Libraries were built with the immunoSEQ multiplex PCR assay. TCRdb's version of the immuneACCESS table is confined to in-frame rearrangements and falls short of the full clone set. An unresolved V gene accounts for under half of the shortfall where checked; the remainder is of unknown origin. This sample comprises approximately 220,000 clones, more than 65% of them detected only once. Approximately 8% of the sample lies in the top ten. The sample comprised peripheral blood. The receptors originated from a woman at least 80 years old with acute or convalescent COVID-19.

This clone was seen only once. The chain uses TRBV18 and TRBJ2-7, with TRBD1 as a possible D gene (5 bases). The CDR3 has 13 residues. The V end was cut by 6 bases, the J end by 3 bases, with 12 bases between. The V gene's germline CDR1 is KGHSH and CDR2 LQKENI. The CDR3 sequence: CASSSRQFYEQYF. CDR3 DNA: TGTGCCAGCTCGTCTAGACAGTTCTACGAGCAGTACTTC. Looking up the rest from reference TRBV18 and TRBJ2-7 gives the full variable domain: NAGVMQNPRHLVRRRGQEARLRCSPMKGHSHVYWYRQLPEEGLKFMVYLQKENIIDESGMPKERFSAEFPKEGPSILRIQQVVRGDSAAYFCASSSRQFYEQYFGPGTRLTVT.

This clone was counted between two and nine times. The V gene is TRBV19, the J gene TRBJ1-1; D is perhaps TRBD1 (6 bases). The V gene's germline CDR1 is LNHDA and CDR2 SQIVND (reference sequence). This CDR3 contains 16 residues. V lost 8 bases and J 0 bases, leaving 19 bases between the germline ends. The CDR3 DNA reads TGTGCCAGTTCTTCAACCACCCGGACAGTGAACACTGAAGCTTTCTTT. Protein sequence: CASSSTTRTVNTEAFF.

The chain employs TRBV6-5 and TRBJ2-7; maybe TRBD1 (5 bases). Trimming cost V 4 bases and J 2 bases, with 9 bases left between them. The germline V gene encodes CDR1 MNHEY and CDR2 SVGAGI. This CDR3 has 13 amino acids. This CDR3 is CASSSQAPYEQYF. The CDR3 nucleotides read TGTGCCAGCAGTTCACAGGCCCCCTACGAGCAGTACTTC.

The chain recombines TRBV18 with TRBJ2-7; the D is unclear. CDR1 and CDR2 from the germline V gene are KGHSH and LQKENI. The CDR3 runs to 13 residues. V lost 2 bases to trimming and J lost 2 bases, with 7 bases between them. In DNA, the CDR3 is TGTGCCAGCTCACCAACACAGACCTACGAGCAGTACTTC. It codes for CASSPTQTYEQYF.

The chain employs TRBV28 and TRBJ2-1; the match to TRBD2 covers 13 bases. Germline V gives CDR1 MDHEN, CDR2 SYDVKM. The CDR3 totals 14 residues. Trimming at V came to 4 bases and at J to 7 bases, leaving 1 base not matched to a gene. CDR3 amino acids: CASSSTSGRNEQFF. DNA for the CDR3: TGTGCCAGCAGTTCGACTAGCGGGAGGAATGAGCAGTTCTTC.

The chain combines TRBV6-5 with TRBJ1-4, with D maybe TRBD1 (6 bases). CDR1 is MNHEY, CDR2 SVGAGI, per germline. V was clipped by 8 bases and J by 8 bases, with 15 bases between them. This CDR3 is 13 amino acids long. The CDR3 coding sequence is TGTGCCAGCCAAAGGGGGAATGACGAAAAACTGTTTTTT. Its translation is CASQRGNDEKLFF.

CDR3 protein: CASSPPGLLETQYF. The CDR3 nucleotides are TGTGCCAGCAGCCCACCCGGACTATTAGAGACCCAGTACTTC. This chain joins TRBV7-6 and TRBJ2-5, with D possibly TRBD2 on 6 matching bases. In germline, CDR1 is SGHVS, CDR2 FNYEAQ. Trimming removed 5 bases from V and 4 bases from J, with 14 bases in between. CDR3 length: 14 amino acids. Supplemented by reference TRBV7-6 and TRBJ2-5, the full variable domain reads GAGVSQSPRYKVTKRGQDVALRCDPISGHVSLYWYRQALGQGPEFLTYFNYEAQQDKSGLPNDRFSAERPEGSISTLTIQRTEQRDSAMYRCASSPPGLLETQYFGPGTRLLVL.

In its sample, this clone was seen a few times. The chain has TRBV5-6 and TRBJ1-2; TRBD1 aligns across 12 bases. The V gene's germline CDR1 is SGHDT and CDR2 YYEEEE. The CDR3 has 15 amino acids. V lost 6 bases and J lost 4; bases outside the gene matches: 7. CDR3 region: CASNQGQGAVYGYTF. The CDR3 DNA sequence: TGTGCCAGCAACCAGGGACAGGGGGCGGTCTATGGCTACACCTTC.

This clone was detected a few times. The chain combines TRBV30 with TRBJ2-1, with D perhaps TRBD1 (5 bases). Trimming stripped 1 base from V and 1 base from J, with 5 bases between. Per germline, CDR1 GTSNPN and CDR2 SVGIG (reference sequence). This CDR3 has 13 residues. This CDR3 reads CAWSGQSYNEQFF. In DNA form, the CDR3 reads TGTGCCTGGAGTGGACAGTCCTACAATGAGCAGTTCTTC.

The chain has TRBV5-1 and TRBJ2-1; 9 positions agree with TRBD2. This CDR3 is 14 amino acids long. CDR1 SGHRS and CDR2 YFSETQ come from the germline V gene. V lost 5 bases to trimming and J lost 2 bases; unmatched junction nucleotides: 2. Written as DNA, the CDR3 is TGCGCCAGCAGTCCTAGCGGGGCCTACAATGAGCAGTTCTTC. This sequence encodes CASSPSGAYNEQFF.

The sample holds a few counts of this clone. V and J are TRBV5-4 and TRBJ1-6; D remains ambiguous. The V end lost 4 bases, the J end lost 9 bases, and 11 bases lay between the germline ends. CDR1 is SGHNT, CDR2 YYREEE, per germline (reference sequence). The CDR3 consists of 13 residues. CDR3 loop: CASSSPNGSPLHF. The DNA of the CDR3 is TGTGCCAGCAGCAGCCCAAACGGTTCACCCCTCCACTTT.

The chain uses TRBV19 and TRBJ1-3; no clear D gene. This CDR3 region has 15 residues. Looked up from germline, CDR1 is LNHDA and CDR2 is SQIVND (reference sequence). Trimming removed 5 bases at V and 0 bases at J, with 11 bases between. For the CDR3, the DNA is TGTGCCAGTAGTTCCGGGTCGATCTCTGGAAACACCATATATTTT. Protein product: CASSSGSISGNTIYF.

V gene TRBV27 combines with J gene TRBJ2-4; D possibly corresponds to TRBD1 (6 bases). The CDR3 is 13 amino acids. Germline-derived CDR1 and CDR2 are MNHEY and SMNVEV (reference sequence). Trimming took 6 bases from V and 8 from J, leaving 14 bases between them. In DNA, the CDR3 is TGTGCCAGCAGCGGACAGTCTAGGGACATTCAGTACTTC. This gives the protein CASSGQSRDIQYF.